The 6 T cell receptor beta chains given below trace back to one sample, sequenced in a study of T cell responses to AZD1222 COVID-19 vaccine. The protocol was immunoSEQ multiplex PCR, while the TCRdb copy is restricted to in-frame clones and leaves out a portion. The sample has about 110,000 clones; approximately 89% are singletons. Material: peripheral blood, obtained 28 days after the second AZD1222 dose. These receptors came from an adult who received the AZD1222 COVID-19 vaccine.

There are a few counts of this clone. The gene calls are TRBV19 and TRBJ1-5, with D unresolved. The CDR3 covers 15 residues. Germline values: CDR1 LNHDA, CDR2 SQIVND (reference sequence). Trimming took off 3 bases at V and 0 bases at J, with 9 bases between the two ends. The CDR3 reads CASSIGSVSNQPQHF. The CDR3, as DNA: TGTGCCAGTAGTATCGGGAGCGTTAGCAATCAGCCCCAGCATTTT.

The rearrangement uses TRBV7-2 and TRBJ1-6, with D tentatively TRBD1 (5 bases). Looked up from germline, CDR1 is SGHTA and CDR2 is FQGNSA. The V and J ends lost 5 bases and 7 bases respectively, with 12 bases between them. This CDR3 region has 14 residues. The CDR3 coding sequence is TGTGCCAGCAGCGAGGGGACGGGCAATTCACCCCTCCACTTT. It yields the protein CASSEGTGNSPLHF.

Notes on this clone: A read error may account for a junction end that differs from germline. The chain is built from TRBV28 and TRBJ2-7, with no clear D. Germline values: CDR1 MDHEN, CDR2 SYDVKM. The CDR3 extends over 9 amino acids. The CDR3 coding sequence is TGTGCCAGCAGTTTCCCCACCTCGTTC. The encoded protein is CASSFPTSF.

About this clone: In the same sample, other DNA sequences code for this CDR3. The CDR3 reads CASSLLTEAFF. CDR3 in DNA: TGTGCCAGCAGCCTGCTTACTGAAGCTTTCTTT. The genes are TRBV28 and TRBJ1-1; D ambiguous. The CDR3 runs 11 residues. CDR1 is MDHEN, CDR2 SYDVKM, per germline. Trimming took off 6 bases at V and 5 bases at J, with 7 bases between the two ends. Filled out from reference TRBV28 and TRBJ1-1, the complete variable domain reads DVKVTQSSRYLVKRTGEKVFLECVQDMDHENMFWYRQDPGLGLRLIYFSYDVKMKEKGDIPEGYSVSREKKERFSLILESASTNQTSMYLCASSLLTEAFFGQGTRLTVV.

The chain is built from TRBV18 and TRBJ1-1; D is unclear. Germline V gives CDR1 KGHSH, CDR2 LQKENI. This CDR3 region has 15 residues. The V end lost 6 bases, the J end lost 1 base, and 15 bases lay between the germline ends. This chain's CDR3 is CASSDATSRNTEAFF. The CDR3 DNA follows: TGTGCCAGCTCGGACGCGACGAGTAGGAACACTGAAGCTTTCTTT.

This rearrangement joins TRBV19 to TRBJ2-2; 11 bases fit TRBD2. Per germline, CDR1 LNHDA and CDR2 SQIVND (reference sequence). J gave up 3 bases and V 9 bases, and 6 bases lay outside the gene matches. This CDR3 has 15 residues. CDR3 sequence (DNA): TGTGCCAGCCTTAGCGGGAGGGCCTACACCGGGGAGCTGTTTTTT. Protein sequence: CASLSGRAYTGELFF.